The rows below give T cell receptor beta chains drawn from one sample of a study of response to subunit inactivated influenza vaccine. From the RT-PCR reads, TCRdb called clonotypes with MiXCR, one entry per CDR3 protein. The top ten hold approximately 8.3% of the sample, which has more than 200,000 distinct CDR3 sequences, 12% seen once. Sequenced material: non-naive T cells sorted from PBMCs, taken approximately 15 days before vaccination. The receptors come from a man between 50 and 59 years old who received an inactivated influenza vaccine. CDR3s include the opening cysteine and the closing phenylalanine or tryptophan. D genes are given only for firm matches. Size tells how often a clone was seen (once, few, many) or the class of an expanded clone, and some rows leave it out.

clone size	V gene	D gene	J gene	CDR3 protein	CDR3 DNA
medium-sized	TRBV13	TRBD2	TRBJ2-5	CASSFRGEGETQYF	TGTGCCAGCAGCTTTCGCGGGGAGGGGGAGACCCAGTACTTC
few	TRBV13	TRBD2	TRBJ2-3	CASSLLAGGPGTDTQYF	TGTGCCAGCAGCTTACTAGCGGGGGGGCCCGGCACAGATACGCAGTATTTT
few	TRBV5-1	.	TRBJ2-7	CASSLGVAGAYEQYF	TGCGCCAGCAGCTTGGGTGTTGCAGGGGCCTACGAGCAGTACTTC
.	TRBV20-1	.	TRBJ1-2	CSAMFRQANYGYTF	TGCAGTGCTATGTTCCGACAGGCCAACTATGGCTACACCTTC
.	TRBV6-5	TRBD2	TRBJ2-3	CASSYSGSGGNTDTQYF	TGTGCCAGCAGTTACTCTGGTAGCGGGGGAAACACAGATACGCAGTATTTT
few	TRBV7-2	TRBD1	TRBJ1-2	CASSLEWDSLGYGYTF	TGTGCCAGCAGCTTAGAGTGGGACAGCCTTGGGTATGGCTACACCTTC
.	TRBV6-2/TRBV6-3	.	TRBJ2-7	CASSYTGWGEQYF	TGTGCCAGCAGTTACACCGGGTGGGGCGAGCAGTACTTC
.	TRBV11-2	TRBD2	TRBJ2-7	CASSPGAGRGIYEQYF	TGTGCCAGCAGCCCGGGCGCGGGGAGGGGTATATACGAGCAGTACTTC
few	TRBV20-1	.	TRBJ2-7	CSARDRERGRDEQYF	TGCAGTGCTAGAGACCGGGAGAGGGGGCGCGACGAGCAGTACTTC
few	TRBV7-9	.	TRBJ2-7	CASSGGVGIEQYF	TGTGCCAGCAGCGGAGGCGTTGGGATCGAGCAGTACTTC
.	TRBV12-3/TRBV12-4	.	TRBJ2-2	CASSGQGIGELFF	TGTGCCAGCAGCGGGCAGGGGATTGGGGAGCTGTTTTTT
.	TRBV6-2/TRBV6-3	TRBD1	TRBJ2-3	CASSYGDRSVDTQYF	TGTGCCAGCAGTTACGGGGACAGGTCCGTCGATACGCAGTATTTT